Shown below are 21 T cell receptor beta chains from a single sample sequenced in a study of shared clonotypes between healthy human individuals. Profiled with immunoSEQ multiplex PCR; TCRdb holds only in-frame clones, not every one. The repertoire holds 150,000 to 200,000 clones, with 66% as singletons. The source material was memory CD4+ T cells sorted from blood. Sample subset: CD45RA-negative fraction. The receptors stem from a man younger than 40 in good health.

This chain joins TRBV5-4 and TRBJ2-7, with D uncertain. Per germline, CDR1 SGHNT and CDR2 YYREEE (reference sequence). The ends were cut back, 4 bases at V and 0 bases at J, with 11 bases in the middle. The CDR3 contains 14 residues. The CDR3 is CASSPGRNSYEQYF. The DNA for the CDR3 is TGTGCCAGCAGCCCCGGGCGCAACTCCTACGAGCAGTACTTC.

This clone was seen a few times. The chain recombines TRBV6-1 with TRBJ2-4; D gene unclear. CDR1 and CDR2 (germline): MNHNS, SASEGT. V was trimmed by 0 bases and J by 7 bases, leaving 7 bases between them. The CDR3 is made up of 13 amino acids. CDR3 DNA sequence: TGTGCCAGCAGTGAAGCCCCGGGCAACATTCAGTACTTC. This sequence encodes CASSEAPGNIQYF.

Only one count was recorded for this clone. J is TRBJ2-7 and V is TRBV4-1, with D maybe TRBD1 (6 bases). There are 15 residues in the CDR3. The germline gives CDR1 MGHRA, CDR2 YSYEKL. Trimming took 1 base from V and 4 from J, leaving 14 bases between them. This CDR3 reads CASSQGTGYVYEQYF. The CDR3 DNA reads as TGCGCCAGCAGCCAAGGAACAGGGTACGTGTACGAGCAGTACTTC.

The gene calls are TRBV5-5 and TRBJ2-7, with D maybe TRBD2 (5 bases). Trimming removed 0 bases from V and 0 bases from J, with 10 bases in between. CDR3 size: 15 residues. Looked up from germline, CDR1 is SGHKS and CDR2 is YYEKEE (reference sequence). CDR3 loop: CASSLELGSSYEQYF. Here the CDR3 DNA reads TGTGCCAGCAGCTTGGAACTAGGGAGCTCCTACGAGCAGTACTTC. The full variable domain, with the rest looked up from reference TRBV5-5 and TRBJ2-7, is DAGVTQSPTHLIKTRGQQVTLRCSPISGHKSVSWYQQVLGQGPQFIFQYYEKEERGRGNFPDRFSARQFPNYSSELNVNALLLGDSALYLCASSLELGSSYEQYFGPGTRLTVT.

This chain links TRBV4-1 with TRBJ2-4, with D hard to call. V was shortened by 4 bases and J by 0 bases, with 10 bases between the two germline ends. CDR1 and CDR2 from the germline V gene are MGHRA and YSYEKL. This CDR3 contains 15 residues. The CDR3: CASSLLNLAKNIQYF. Written as DNA, the CDR3 is TGCGCCAGCAGCCTCTTAAACTTAGCCAAAAACATTCAGTACTTC.

The V call is TRBV6-1, the J call TRBJ2-1; TRBD2 matches at 7 bases. The CDR3 contains 11 residues. The V and J ends lost 5 bases and 14 bases, in that order; junction bases with no gene match: 6. Germline V gives CDR1 MNHNS, CDR2 SASEGT. CDR3 in amino acids: CASSPSGLKFF. DNA for the CDR3: TGTGCCAGCAGTCCCTCGGGACTAAAGTTCTTC.

This clone was observed a handful of times. The chain joins TRBV5-4 to TRBJ2-7; 9 bases agree with TRBD1. V dropped 4 bases and J dropped 6; count of bases not matched to a gene: 11. Germline loops: CDR1 SGHNT, CDR2 YYREEE (reference sequence). This CDR3 is 15 amino acids long. The DNA for the CDR3 is TGTGCCAGCAGCCGGGGACAGGGAGGATTCGGCGAGCAGTACTTC. Protein: CASSRGQGGFGEQYF.

The chain employs TRBV29-1 and TRBJ2-1; no reliable D call. In germline, CDR1 is SQVTM, CDR2 ANQGSEA. The CDR3 length is 13 residues. V dropped 6 bases and J dropped 7 bases, with 16 bases sitting between them. DNA for the CDR3: TGCAGCGTGTTCTTAGCCGAGAGGAATGAGCAGTTCTTC. Encoded protein: CSVFLAERNEQFF.

This clone has more than one count but fewer than ten. The chain recombines TRBV15 with TRBJ1-2; perhaps TRBD1 as D (6 bases). The germline gives CDR1 LNHNV, CDR2 YYDKDF (reference sequence). CDR3 length: 14 residues. V was trimmed by 1 base and J by 3 bases, leaving 9 bases between them. The CDR3 sequence: CATSRGTAHYGYTF. The DNA of the CDR3 is TGTGCCACCAGCAGAGGGACAGCTCACTATGGCTACACCTTC.

The CDR3 region is CATSRGGQSRETQYF. In DNA, the CDR3 is TGTGCCACCAGCAGAGGAGGACAGTCCAGGGAGACCCAGTACTTC. The chain combines TRBV15 with TRBJ2-5; D is perhaps TRBD1 (6 bases). The V and J ends lost 1 base and 5 bases respectively, with 14 bases between them. This CDR3 spans 15 amino acids. CDR1 and CDR2 from the germline V gene are LNHNV and YYDKDF (reference sequence).

This clone was seen once. A read error is possible here, since a much larger clone lies one base away. The rearrangement joins TRBV5-1 to TRBJ2-2; 8 bases map to TRBD2. This CDR3 spans 16 amino acids. Germline assignment: CDR1 SGHRS and CDR2 YFSETQ. V lost 0 bases to trimming and J lost 6 bases; unmatched junction nucleotides: 7. The CDR3 region is CASSLGASGCSGELFF. CDR3 nucleotide sequence: TGCGCCAGCAGCTTGGGGGCTAGCGGGTGCTCCGGGGAGCTGTTTTTT.

V is TRBV14 and J is TRBJ2-7; TRBD2 is a possible D gene (5 bases). The V end was cut by 4 bases, the J end by 6 bases, with 19 bases between. The CDR3 spans 15 residues. Germline V gene data show CDR1 as SGHDN and CDR2 as FVKESK. The CDR3 region is CASSPTRALGGEQYF. The CDR3 DNA follows: TGTGCCAGCAGCCCAACCCGGGCCCTAGGAGGCGAGCAGTACTTC. The full variable domain, completed using reference TRBV14 and TRBJ2-7, is EAGVTQFPSHSVIEKGQTVTLRCDPISGHDNLYWYRRVMGKEIKFLLHFVKESKQDESGMPNNRFLAERTGGTYSTLKVQPAELEDSGVYFCASSPTRALGGEQYFGPGTRLTVT.

The rearrangement joins TRBV28 to TRBJ1-5; weak D call: TRBD1 (5 bases). This CDR3 has 12 residues. V was trimmed by 8 bases and J by 9 bases, leaving 14 bases between them. Germline CDR1 and CDR2: MDHEN and SYDVKM. Here the CDR3 DNA reads TGTGCCAGCGTTACCGGGGCCAGGCCCCAGCATTTT. Translation gives CASVTGARPQHF.

The chain uses TRBV28 and TRBJ2-1; 8 bases fit TRBD2. The CDR3 is 13 residues long. V shed 10 bases, J shed 8 bases, and the junction held 10 bases outside the gene matches. Per germline, CDR1 MDHEN and CDR2 SYDVKM. CDR3 sequence reads: CATVAGGFDEQFF. DNA of the CDR3: TGTGCCACGGTGGCGGGGGGATTCGATGAGCAGTTCTTC.

The chain carries TRBV6-1 and TRBJ1-1, with D perhaps TRBD1 (5 bases). Germline V CDR1 and CDR2: MNHNS, SASEGT. Trimming stripped 4 bases from V and 0 bases from J, with 12 bases between. The CDR3 sequence is 15 residues long. For the CDR3, the DNA is TGTGCCAGCAGTGGCCCCGGGACGGTGAACACTGAAGCTTTCTTT. Protein product: CASSGPGTVNTEAFF.

The chain recombines TRBV5-6 with TRBJ2-1, with D unclear. CDR1 and CDR2 (germline): SGHDT, YYEEEE. The CDR3 consists of 14 residues. Trimming left V 1 base short and J 0 bases short, with 5 bases between. The CDR3 nucleotides read TGTGCCAGCAGCTTGTTCCTCTCCTACAATGAGCAGTTCTTC. It yields the protein CASSLFLSYNEQFF.

This clone showed up just once. The chain recombines TRBV28 with TRBJ2-7, with 13 bases aligning to TRBD2. Losses at the gene ends were 3 bases for V and 3 bases for J; bases not matched to a gene: 5. The V gene's germline CDR1 is MDHEN and CDR2 SYDVKM. This CDR3 comprises 16 residues. This chain's CDR3 is CASSFPGLAGDYEQYF. CDR3 DNA sequence: TGTGCCAGCAGTTTTCCTGGACTAGCGGGAGACTACGAGCAGTACTTC.

The chain combines TRBV11-3 with TRBJ2-3; tentative D call: TRBD1 (6 bases). This CDR3 is 18 amino acids long. Looked up from germline, CDR1 is SGHNT and CDR2 is YENEEA. The V end was cut by 1 base, the J end by 1 base, with 18 bases between. The CDR3 loop reads CASSLVGRGGVGTDTQYF. DNA for the CDR3: TGTGCCAGCAGCTTAGTCGGCAGGGGTGGCGTTGGCACAGATACGCAGTATTTT. Variable domain in full (rest from reference TRBV11-3 and TRBJ2-3): EAGVVQSPRYKIIEKKQPVAFWCNPISGHNTLYWYLQNLGQGPELLIRYENEEAVDDSQLPKDRFSAERLKGVDSTLKIQPAELGDSAVYLCASSLVGRGGVGTDTQYFGPGTRLTVL.

In this sample, this clone turned up once. The chain uses TRBV5-1 and TRBJ2-1; TRBD2 agrees at 7 bases. Germline V gene lookup returns CDR1 SGHRS and CDR2 YFSETQ. The CDR3 extends over 15 amino acids. V trimming: 2 bases; J trimming: 7 bases; junction bases outside the gene matches: 9. CDR3 sequence reads: CASSLSGGLGNEQFF. CDR3 nucleotides: TGCGCCAGCAGCTTATCGGGGGGTTTAGGGAATGAGCAGTTCTTC.

The chain recombines TRBV29-1 with TRBJ1-1; D gene unclear. Trimming took off 2 bases at V and 3 bases at J, with 13 bases between the two ends. Germline V CDR1 and CDR2: SQVTM, ANQGSEA. The length of the CDR3 is 14 residues. The CDR3 spells CSVEKEIGDTEAFF. CDR3 nucleotide sequence: TGCAGCGTTGAAAAAGAGATCGGGGACACTGAAGCTTTCTTT.

The chain couples TRBV2 to TRBJ1-5; D not certain. The V gene's germline CDR1 is SNHLY and CDR2 FYNNEI. The CDR3 extends over 13 amino acids. Trimming removed 2 bases from V and 6 bases from J, with 8 bases in between. The CDR3 loop reads CASSERWAQPQHF. CDR3 in DNA: TGTGCCAGCAGTGAACGGTGGGCTCAGCCCCAGCATTTT.